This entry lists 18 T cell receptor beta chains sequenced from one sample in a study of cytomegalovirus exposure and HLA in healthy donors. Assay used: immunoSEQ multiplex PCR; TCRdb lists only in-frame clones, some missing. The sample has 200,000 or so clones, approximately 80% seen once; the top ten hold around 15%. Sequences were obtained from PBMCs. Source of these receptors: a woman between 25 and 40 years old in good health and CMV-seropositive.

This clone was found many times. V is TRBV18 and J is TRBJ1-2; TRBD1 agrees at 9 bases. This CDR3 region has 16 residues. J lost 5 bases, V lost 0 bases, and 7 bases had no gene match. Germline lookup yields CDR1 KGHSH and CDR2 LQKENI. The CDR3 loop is CASSPPDRGLGYGYTF. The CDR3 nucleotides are TGTGCCAGCTCACCACCGGACAGGGGATTAGGGTATGGCTACACCTTC.

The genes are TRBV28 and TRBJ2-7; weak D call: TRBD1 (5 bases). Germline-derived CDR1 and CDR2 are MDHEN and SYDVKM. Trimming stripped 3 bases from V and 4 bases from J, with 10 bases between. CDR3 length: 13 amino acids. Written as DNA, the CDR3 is TGTGCCAGCAGTTTGGGGCAGAAGTACGAGCAGTACTTC. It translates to CASSLGQKYEQYF.

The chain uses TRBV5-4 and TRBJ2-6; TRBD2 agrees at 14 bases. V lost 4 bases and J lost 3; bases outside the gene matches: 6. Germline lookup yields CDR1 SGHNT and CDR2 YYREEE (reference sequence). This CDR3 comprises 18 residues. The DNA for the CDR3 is TGTGCCAGCAGCCGCGTGACTAGCGGGAGGGGTGGGGCCAACGTCCTGACTTTC. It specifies CASSRVTSGRGGANVLTF.

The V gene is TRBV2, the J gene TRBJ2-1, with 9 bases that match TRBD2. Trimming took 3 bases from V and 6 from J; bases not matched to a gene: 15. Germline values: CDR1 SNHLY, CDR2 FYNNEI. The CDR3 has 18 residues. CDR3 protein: CASSDAAGGYPGSNEQFF. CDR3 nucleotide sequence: TGTGCCAGCAGTGATGCAGCGGGAGGATATCCTGGTAGCAATGAGCAGTTCTTC. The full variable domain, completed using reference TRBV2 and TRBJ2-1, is EPEVTQTPSHQVTQMGQEVILRCVPISNHLYFYWYRQILGQKVEFLVSFYNNEISEKSEIFDDQFSVERPDGSNFTLKIRSTKLEDSAMYFCASSDAAGGYPGSNEQFFGPGTRLTVL.

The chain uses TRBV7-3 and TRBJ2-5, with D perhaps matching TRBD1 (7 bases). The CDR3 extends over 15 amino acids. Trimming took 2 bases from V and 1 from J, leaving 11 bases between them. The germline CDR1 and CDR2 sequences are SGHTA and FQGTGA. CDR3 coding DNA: TGTGCCAGCAGCTTAGGTCAGGGGGGCCAAGAGACCCAGTACTTC. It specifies CASSLGQGGQETQYF.

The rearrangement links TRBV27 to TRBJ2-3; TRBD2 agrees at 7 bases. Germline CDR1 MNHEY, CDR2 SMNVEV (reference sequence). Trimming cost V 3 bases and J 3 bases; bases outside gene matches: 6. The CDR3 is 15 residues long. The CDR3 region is CASSFISGKTDTQYF. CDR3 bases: TGTGCCAGCAGTTTCATAAGCGGGAAAACAGATACGCAGTATTTT.

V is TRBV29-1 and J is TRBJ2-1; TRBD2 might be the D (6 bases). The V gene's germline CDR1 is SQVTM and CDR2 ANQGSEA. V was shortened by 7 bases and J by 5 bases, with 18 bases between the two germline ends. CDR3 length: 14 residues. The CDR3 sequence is CSASPGERHNEQFF. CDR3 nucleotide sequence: TGCAGCGCCTCACCGGGAGAGCGGCACAATGAGCAGTTCTTC.

CDR3 sequence reads: CASSKYSAVGELFF. CDR3 nucleotides: TGTGCCAGCAGCAAATATAGTGCTGTCGGGGAGCTGTTTTTT. The J gene is TRBJ2-2, the V gene TRBV2; D not resolved. The CDR3 is made up of 14 amino acids. Trimming stripped 6 bases from V and 7 bases from J, with 15 bases between. CDR1 is SNHLY, CDR2 FYNNEI, per germline.

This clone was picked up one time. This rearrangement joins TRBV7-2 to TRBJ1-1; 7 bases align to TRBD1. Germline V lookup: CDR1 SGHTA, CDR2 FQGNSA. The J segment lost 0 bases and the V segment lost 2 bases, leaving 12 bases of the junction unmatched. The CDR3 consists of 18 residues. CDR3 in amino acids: CASSLYGAGQGVNTEAFF. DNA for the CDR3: TGTGCCAGCAGCTTATATGGAGCGGGTCAGGGGGTGAACACTGAAGCTTTCTTT.

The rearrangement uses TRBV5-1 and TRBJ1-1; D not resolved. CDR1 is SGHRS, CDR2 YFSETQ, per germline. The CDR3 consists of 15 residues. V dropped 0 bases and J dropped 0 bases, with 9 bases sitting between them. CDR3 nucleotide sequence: TGCGCCAGCAGCTTGGACCTGGCGGTGAACACTGAAGCTTTCTTT. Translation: CASSLDLAVNTEAFF.

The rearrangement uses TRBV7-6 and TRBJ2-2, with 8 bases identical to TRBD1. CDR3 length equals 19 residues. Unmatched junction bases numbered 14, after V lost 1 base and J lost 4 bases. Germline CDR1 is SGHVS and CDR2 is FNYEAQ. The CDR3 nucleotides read TGTGCCAGCAGCTTAGAGGCGGCAGGGGGCTCTGCGCGCACCGGGGAGCTGTTTTTT. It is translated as CASSLEAAGGSARTGELFF.

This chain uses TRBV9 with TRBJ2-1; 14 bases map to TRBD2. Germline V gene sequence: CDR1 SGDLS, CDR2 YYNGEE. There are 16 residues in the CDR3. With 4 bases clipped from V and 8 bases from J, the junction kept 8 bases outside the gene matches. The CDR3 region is CASSSTPGLAGDEQFF. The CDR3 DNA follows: TGTGCCAGCAGCTCAACGCCGGGACTAGCGGGAGATGAGCAGTTCTTC.

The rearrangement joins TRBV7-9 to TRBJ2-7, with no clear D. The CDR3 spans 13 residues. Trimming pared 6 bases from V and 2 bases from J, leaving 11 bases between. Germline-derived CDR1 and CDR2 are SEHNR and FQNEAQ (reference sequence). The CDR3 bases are TGTGCCAGCAGTCAACTCCCCCCCTACGAGCAGTACTTC. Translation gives CASSQLPPYEQYF.

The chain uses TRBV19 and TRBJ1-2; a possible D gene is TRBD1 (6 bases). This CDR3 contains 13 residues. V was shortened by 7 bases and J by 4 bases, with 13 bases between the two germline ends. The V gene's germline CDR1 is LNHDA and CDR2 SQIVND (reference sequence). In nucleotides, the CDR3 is TGTGCCAGTAAGGTTGAGGGGGTCTATGGCTACACCTTC. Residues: CASKVEGVYGYTF.

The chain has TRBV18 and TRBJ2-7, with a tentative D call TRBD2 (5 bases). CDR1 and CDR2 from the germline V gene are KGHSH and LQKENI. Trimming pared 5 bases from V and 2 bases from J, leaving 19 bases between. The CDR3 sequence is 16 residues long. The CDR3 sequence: CASSTTLRDGTYEQYF. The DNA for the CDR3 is TGTGCCAGCTCAACCACTCTCCGAGACGGGACCTACGAGCAGTACTTC.

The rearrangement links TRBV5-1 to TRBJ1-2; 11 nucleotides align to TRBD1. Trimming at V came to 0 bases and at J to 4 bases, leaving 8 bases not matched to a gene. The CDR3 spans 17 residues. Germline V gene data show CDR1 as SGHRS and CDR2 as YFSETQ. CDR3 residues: CASSLGFRTGGFYGYTF. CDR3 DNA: TGCGCCAGCAGCTTGGGTTTTCGGACAGGGGGCTTCTATGGCTACACCTTC.

Here the CDR3 DNA reads TGTGCCAGCAGTTCCCGGGACAGGGGTTCCTACGAGCAGTACTTC. It specifies CASSSRDRGSYEQYF. The genes are TRBV28 and TRBJ2-7, with 10 nucleotides matching TRBD1. Per the germline V gene, CDR1 is MDHEN and CDR2 is SYDVKM. V dropped 4 bases and J dropped 1; count of bases not matched to a gene: 4. There are 15 residues in the CDR3.

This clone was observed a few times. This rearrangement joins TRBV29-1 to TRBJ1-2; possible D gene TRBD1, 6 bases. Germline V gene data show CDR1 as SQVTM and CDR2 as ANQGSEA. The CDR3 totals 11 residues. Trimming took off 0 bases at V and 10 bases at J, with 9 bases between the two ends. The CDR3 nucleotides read TGCAGCGTTGAAGAACAGGGTGCCTACACCTTC. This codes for CSVEEQGAYTF.